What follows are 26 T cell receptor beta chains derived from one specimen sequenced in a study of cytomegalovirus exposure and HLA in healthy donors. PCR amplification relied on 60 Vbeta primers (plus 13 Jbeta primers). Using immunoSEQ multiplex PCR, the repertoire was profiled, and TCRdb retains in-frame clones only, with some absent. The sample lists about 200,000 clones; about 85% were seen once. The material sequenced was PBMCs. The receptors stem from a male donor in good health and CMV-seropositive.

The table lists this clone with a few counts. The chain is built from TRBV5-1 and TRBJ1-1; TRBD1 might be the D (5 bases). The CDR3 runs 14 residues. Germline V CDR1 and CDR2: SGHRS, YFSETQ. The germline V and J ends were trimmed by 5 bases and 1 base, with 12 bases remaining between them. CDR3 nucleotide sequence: TGCGCCAGCAGTTTTGACGGACAGAACACTGAAGCTTTCTTT. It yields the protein CASSFDGQNTEAFF.

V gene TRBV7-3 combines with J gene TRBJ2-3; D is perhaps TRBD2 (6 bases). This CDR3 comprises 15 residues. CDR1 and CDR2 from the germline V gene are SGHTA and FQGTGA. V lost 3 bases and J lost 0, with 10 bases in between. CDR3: CASSFAGTSTDTQYF. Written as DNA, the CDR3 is TGTGCCAGCAGCTTTGCGGGGACTAGCACAGATACGCAGTATTTT.

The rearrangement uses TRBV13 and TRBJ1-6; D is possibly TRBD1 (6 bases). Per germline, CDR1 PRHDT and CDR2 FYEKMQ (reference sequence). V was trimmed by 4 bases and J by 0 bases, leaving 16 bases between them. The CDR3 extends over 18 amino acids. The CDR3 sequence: CASSSRQVLSSYNSPLHF. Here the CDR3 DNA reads TGTGCCAGCAGCTCGCGACAGGTCCTTAGCTCCTATAATTCACCCCTCCACTTT.

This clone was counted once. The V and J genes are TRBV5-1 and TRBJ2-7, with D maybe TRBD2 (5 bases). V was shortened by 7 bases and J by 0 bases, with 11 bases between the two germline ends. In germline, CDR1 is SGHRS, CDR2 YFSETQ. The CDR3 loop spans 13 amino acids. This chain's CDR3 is CASSDSISYEQYF. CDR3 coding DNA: TGCGCCAGCTCGGACTCGATCTCCTACGAGCAGTACTTC.

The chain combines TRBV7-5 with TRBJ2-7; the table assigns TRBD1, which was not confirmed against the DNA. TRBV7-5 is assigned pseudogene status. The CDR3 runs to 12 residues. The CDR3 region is CARSPTGEKQYF. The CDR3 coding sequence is TGTGCCAGAAGCCCTACAGGGGAGAAGCAGTACTTC.

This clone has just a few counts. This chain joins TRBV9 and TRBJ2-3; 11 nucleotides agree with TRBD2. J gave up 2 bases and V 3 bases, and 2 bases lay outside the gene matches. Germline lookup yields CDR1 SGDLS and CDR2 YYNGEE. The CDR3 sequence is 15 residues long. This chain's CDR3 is CASSETSGVTDTQYF. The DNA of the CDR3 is TGTGCCAGCAGCGAGACTAGCGGGGTCACAGATACGCAGTATTTT.

In DNA, the CDR3 is TGTGCCAGCAGTCTGACAGGGGCTAATTCACCCCTCCACTTT. Translation gives CASSLTGANSPLHF. This chain uses TRBV6-5 with TRBJ1-6, with TRBD1 identical over 8 bases. The CDR3 has 14 residues. Trimming took 5 bases from V and 6 from J; bases not matched to a gene: 3. CDR1 and CDR2 from the germline V gene are MNHEY and SVGAGI.

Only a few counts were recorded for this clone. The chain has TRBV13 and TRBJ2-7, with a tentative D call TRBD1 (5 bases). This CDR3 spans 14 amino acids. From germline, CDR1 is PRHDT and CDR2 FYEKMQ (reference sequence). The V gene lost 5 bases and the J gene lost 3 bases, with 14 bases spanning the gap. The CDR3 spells CASSLGQKIYEQYF. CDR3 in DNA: TGTGCCAGCAGCCTCGGACAAAAGATCTACGAGCAGTACTTC.

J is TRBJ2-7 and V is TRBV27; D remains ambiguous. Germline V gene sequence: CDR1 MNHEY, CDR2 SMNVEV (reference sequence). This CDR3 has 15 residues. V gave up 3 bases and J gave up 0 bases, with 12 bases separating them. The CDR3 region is CASSLSRRSSYEQYF. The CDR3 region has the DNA TGTGCCAGCAGTTTGTCCAGAAGGAGCTCCTACGAGCAGTACTTC.

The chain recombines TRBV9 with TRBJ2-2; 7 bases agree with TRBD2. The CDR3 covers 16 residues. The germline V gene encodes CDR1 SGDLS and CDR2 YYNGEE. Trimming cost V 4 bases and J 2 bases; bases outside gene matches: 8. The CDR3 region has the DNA TGTGCCAGCAGCCCCGGCCCTAGCGGCAACACCGGGGAGCTGTTTTTT. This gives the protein CASSPGPSGNTGELFF.

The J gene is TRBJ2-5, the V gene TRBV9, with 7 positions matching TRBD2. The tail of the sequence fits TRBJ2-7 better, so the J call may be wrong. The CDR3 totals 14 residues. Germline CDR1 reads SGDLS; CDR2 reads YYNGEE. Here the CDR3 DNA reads TGTGCCAGCAGCGCCTGGGACTACTCCTACGAGCAGTACTTC. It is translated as CASSAWDYSYEQYF.

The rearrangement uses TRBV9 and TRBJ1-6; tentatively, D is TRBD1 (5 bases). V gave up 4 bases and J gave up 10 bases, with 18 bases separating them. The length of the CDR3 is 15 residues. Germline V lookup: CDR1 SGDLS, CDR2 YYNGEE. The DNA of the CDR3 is TGTGCCAGCAGCCATGGGGCGGCTAGGGGCTCACCCCTCCACTTT. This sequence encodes CASSHGAARGSPLHF. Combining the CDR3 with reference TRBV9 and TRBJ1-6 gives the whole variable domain DSGVTQTPKHLITATGQRVTLRCSPRSGDLSVYWYQQSLDQGLQFLIQYYNGEERAKGNILERFSAQQFPDLHSELNLSSLELGDSALYFCASSHGAARGSPLHFGNGTRLTVT.

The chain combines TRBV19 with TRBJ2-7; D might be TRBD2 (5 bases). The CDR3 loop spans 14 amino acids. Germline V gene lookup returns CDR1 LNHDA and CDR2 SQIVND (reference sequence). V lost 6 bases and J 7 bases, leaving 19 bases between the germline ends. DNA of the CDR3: TGTGCCAGTAGCCCAAAAATCACTAGTGGGGAGCAGTACTTC. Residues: CASSPKITSGEQYF.

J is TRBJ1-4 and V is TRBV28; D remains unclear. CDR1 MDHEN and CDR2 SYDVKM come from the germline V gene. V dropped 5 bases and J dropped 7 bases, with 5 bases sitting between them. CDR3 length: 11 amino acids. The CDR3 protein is CASSRGEKLFF. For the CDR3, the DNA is TGTGCCAGCAGTCGGGGTGAAAAACTGTTTTTT.

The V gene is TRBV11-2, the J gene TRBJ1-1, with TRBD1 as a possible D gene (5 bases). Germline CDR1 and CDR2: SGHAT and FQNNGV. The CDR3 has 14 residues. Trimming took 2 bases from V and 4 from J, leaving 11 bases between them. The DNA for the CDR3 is TGTGCCAGCAGCTTAATCAGGGTGGGCACTGAAGCTTTCTTT. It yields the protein CASSLIRVGTEAFF. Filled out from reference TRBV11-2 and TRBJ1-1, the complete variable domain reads EAGVAQSPRYKIIEKRQSVAFWCNPISGHATLYWYQQILGQGPKLLIQFQNNGVVDDSQLPKDRFSAERLKGVDSTLKIQPAKLEDSAVYLCASSLIRVGTEAFFGQGTRLTVV.

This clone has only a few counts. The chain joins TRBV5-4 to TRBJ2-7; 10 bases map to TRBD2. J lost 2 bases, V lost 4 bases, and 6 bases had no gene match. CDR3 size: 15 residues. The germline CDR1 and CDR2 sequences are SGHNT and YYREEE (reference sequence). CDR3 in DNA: TGTGCCAGCAGCGAAACTAGCGGGAAGCCCTACGAGCAGTACTTC. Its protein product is CASSETSGKPYEQYF.

CDR3 sequence reads: CASSLAGAGANVLTF. CDR3 DNA: TGTGCCAGCAGTTTAGCAGGGGCAGGGGCCAACGTCCTGACTTTC. This chain joins TRBV28 and TRBJ2-6; D perhaps matches TRBD1 (6 bases). CDR1 is MDHEN and CDR2 is SYDVKM in the germline V gene. This CDR3 contains 15 residues. V lost 2 bases, J lost 4 bases, and 9 bases lay in between.

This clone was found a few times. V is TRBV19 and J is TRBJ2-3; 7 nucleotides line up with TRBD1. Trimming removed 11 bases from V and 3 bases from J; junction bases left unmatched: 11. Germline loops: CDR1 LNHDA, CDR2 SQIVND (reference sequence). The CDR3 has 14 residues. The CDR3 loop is CASRRKGATDTQYF. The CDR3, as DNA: TGTGCCTCAAGGAGGAAGGGGGCAACAGATACGCAGTATTTT.

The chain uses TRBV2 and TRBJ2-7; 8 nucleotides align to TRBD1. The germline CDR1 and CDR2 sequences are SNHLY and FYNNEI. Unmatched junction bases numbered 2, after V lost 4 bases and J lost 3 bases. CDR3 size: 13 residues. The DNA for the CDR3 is TGTGCCAGCAGTGGACAGGGGAACTACGAGCAGTACTTC. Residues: CASSGQGNYEQYF.

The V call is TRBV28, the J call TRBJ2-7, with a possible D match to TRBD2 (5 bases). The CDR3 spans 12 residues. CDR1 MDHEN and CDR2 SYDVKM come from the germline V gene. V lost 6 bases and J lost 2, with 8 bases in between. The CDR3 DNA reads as TGTGCCAGCAGACTAGGGACCTACGAGCAGTACTTC. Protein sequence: CASRLGTYEQYF.

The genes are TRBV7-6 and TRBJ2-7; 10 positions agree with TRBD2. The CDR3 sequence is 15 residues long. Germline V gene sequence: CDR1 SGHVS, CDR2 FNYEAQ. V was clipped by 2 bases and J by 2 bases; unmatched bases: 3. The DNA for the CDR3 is TGTGCCAGCAGCTTACATAGCGGGAGGACCTACGAGCAGTACTTC. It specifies CASSLHSGRTYEQYF. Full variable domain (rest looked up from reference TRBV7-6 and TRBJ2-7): GAGVSQSPRYKVTKRGQDVALRCDPISGHVSLYWYRQALGQGPEFLTYFNYEAQQDKSGLPNDRFSAERPEGSISTLTIQRTEQRDSAMYRCASSLHSGRTYEQYFGPGTRLTVT.

This CDR3 reads CASSTLGGPDEQYF. The CDR3 nucleotides are TGCGCCAGCAGCACCCTCGGGGGACCAGACGAGCAGTACTTC. This chain uses TRBV5-1 with TRBJ2-5; a possible D gene is TRBD2 (6 bases). The closer fit of TRBJ2-7 to the DNA end suggests the J call may be wrong. CDR1 is SGHRS, CDR2 YFSETQ, per germline. This CDR3 has 14 amino acids.

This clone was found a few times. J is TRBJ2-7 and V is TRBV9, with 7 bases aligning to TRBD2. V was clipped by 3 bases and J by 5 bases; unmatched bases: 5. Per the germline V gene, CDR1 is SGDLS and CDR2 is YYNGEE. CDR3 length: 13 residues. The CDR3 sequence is CASSDGGWNEQYF. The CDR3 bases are TGTGCCAGCAGCGACGGGGGGTGGAACGAGCAGTACTTC.

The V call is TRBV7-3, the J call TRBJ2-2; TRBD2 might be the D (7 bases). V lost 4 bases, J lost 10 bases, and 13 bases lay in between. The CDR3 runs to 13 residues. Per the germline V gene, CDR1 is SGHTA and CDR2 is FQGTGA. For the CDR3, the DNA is TGTGCCAGCAGCTACGCGGGGGCTTTGGAGCTGTTTTTT. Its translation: CASSYAGALELFF.

In DNA, the CDR3 is TGTGCCAGCTCACTCAGGGACAGGGTAATACCAAAAGAGACCCAGTACTTC. Its translation is CASSLRDRVIPKETQYF. The chain recombines TRBV18 with TRBJ2-5; 9 bases are shared with TRBD1. The CDR3 is made up of 17 amino acids. Trimming cost V 4 bases and J 3 bases; bases outside gene matches: 12. The germline V gene has CDR1 KGHSH and CDR2 LQKENI. The whole variable domain, remainder taken from reference TRBV18 and TRBJ2-5, is NAGVMQNPRHLVRRRGQEARLRCSPMKGHSHVYWYRQLPEEGLKFMVYLQKENIIDESGMPKERFSAEFPKEGPSILRIQQVVRGDSAAYFCASSLRDRVIPKETQYFGPGTRLLVL.

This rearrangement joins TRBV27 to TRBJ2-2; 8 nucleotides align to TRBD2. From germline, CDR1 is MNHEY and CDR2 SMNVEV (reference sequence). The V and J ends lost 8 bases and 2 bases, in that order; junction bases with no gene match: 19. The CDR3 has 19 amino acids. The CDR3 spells CASSFSGTVINLNTGELFF. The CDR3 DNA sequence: TGTGCCAGCTCCTTTAGCGGGACGGTAATTAATCTCAACACCGGGGAGCTGTTTTTT.